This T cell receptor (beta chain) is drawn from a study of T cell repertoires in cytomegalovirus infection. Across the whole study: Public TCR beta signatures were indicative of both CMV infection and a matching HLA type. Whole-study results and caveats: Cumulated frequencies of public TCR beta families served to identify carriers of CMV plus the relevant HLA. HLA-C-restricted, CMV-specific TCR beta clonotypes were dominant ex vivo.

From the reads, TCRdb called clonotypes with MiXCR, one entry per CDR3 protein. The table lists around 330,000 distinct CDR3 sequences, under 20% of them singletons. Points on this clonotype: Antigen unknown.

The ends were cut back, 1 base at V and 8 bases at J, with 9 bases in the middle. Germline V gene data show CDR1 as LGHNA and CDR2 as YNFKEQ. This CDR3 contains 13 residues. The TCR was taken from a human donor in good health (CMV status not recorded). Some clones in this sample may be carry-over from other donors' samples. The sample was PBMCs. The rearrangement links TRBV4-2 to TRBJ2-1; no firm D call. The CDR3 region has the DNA TGTGCCAGCAGCCAAGGGCAGGTGGATGAGCAGTTCTTC. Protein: CASSQGQVDEQFF.